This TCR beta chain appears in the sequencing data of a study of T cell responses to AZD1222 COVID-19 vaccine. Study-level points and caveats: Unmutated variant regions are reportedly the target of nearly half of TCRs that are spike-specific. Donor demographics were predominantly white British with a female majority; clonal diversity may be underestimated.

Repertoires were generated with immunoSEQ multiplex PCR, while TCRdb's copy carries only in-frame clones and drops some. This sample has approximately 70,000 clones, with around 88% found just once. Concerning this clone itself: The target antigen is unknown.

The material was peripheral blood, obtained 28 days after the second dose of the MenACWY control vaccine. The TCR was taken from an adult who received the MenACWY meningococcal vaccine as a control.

CDR3 in amino acids: CASSSGAVVEQYF. In DNA form, the CDR3 reads TGTGCCAGCAGTAGTGGCGCGGTAGTGGAGCAGTACTTC. The chain has TRBV28 and TRBJ2-7; no firm D call. Trimming removed 5 bases from V and 7 bases from J, with 15 bases in between. This CDR3 contains 13 residues. Germline V CDR1 and CDR2: MDHEN, SYDVKM.